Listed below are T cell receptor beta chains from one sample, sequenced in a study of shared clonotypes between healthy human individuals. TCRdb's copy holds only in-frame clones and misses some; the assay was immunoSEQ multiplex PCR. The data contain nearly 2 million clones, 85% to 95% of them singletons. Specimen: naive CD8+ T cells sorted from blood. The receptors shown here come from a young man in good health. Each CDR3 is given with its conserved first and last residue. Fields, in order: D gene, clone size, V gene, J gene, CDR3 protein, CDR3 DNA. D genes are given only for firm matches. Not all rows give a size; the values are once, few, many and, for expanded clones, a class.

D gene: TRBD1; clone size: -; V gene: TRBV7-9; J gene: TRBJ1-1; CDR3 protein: CASSLARGSDTEAFF; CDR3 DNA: TGTGCCAGCAGCTTAGCCAGGGGGTCGGACACTGAAGCTTTCTTT
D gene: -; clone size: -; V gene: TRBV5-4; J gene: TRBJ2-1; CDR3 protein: CASSYVAESSYNEQFF; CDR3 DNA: TGTGCCAGCAGCTATGTAGCGGAAAGCTCCTACAATGAGCAGTTCTTC
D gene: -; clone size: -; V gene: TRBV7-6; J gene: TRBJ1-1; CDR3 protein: CASSPGGWGANTEAFF; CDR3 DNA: TGTGCCAGCAGCCCCGGTGGTTGGGGGGCGAACACTGAAGCTTTCTTT
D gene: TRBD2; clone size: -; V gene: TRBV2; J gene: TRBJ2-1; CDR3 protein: CASSELAGASSYNEQFF; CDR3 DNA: TGTGCCAGCAGTGAACTAGCGGGGGCCAGCTCCTACAATGAGCAGTTCTTC
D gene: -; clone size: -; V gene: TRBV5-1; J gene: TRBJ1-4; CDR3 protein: CASSLAGAIREKLFF; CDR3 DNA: TGCGCCAGCAGCTTGGCCGGGGCTATCAGGGAAAAACTGTTTTTT
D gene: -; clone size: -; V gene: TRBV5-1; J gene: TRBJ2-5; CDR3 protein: CASSLDRDTSQETQYF; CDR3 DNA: TGCGCCAGCAGCTTGGACCGGGATACTAGCCAAGAGACCCAGTACTTC
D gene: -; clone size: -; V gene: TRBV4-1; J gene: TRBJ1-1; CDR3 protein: CASSQDGNPEAFF; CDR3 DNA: TGCGCCAGCAGCCAAGATGGGAATCCTGAAGCTTTCTTT
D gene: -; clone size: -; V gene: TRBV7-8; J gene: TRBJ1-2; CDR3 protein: CASSTITGASGNYGYTF; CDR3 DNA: TGTGCCAGCAGCACCATCACTGGAGCGAGCGGGAACTATGGCTACACCTTC
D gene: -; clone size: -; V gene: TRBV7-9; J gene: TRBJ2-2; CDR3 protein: CASSLKPGELFF; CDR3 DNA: TGTGCCAGCAGCTTAAAACCCGGGGAGCTGTTTTTT
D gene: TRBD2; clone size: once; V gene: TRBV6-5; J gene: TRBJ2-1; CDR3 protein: CASSYGTSGRDEQFF; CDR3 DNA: TGTGCCAGCAGCTATGGGACTAGCGGGAGAGATGAGCAGTTCTTC
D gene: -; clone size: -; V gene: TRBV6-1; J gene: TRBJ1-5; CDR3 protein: CASSEFNQPQHF; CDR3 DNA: TGTGCCAGCAGTGAATTCAACCAGCCCCAGCATTTT
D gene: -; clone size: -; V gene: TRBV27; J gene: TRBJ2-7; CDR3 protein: CASSLTAGGYEQYF; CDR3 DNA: TGTGCCAGCAGTCTTACAGCTGGAGGCTACGAGCAGTACTTC
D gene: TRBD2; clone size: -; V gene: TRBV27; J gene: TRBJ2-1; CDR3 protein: CASSLLLPLAGPNEQFF; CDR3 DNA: TGTGCCAGCAGTTTACTGCTCCCACTAGCGGGGCCCAATGAGCAGTTCTTC
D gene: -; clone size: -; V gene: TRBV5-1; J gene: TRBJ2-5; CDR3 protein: CASSLWPGETQYF; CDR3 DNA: TGCGCCAGCAGCTTGTGGCCAGGAGAGACCCAGTACTTC
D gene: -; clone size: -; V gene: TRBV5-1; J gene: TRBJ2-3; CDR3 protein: CASSLGEGNTDTQYF; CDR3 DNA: TGCGCCAGCAGCTTGGGTGAGGGAAACACAGATACGCAGTATTTT
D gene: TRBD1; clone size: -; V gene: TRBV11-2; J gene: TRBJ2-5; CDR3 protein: CASSLTGGDRQETQYF; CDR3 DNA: TGTGCCAGCAGCTTGACGGGTGGGGACAGACAAGAGACCCAGTACTTC
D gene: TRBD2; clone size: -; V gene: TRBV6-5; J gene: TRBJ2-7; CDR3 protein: CASSYSGDYHF; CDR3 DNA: TGTGCCAGCAGTTACTCGGGGGACTACCACTTC
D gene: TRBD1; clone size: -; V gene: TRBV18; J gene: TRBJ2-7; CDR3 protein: CASSPRDRGYEQYF; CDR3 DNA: TGTGCCAGCTCACCGCGGGACAGGGGTTACGAGCAGTACTTC
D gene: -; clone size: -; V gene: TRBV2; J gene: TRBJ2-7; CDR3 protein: CASSDWQGYYEQYF; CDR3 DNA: TGTGCCAGCAGTGATTGGCAGGGATACTACGAGCAGTACTTC
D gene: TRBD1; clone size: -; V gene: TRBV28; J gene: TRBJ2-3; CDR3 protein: CASSFKGAGDTQYF; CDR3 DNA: TGTGCCAGCAGTTTCAAGGGGGCTGGAGATACGCAGTATTTT
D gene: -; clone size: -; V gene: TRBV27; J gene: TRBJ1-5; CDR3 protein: CASSSNPLDTTNQPQHF; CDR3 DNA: TGTGCCAGCAGTTCCAACCCCCTGGACACGACCAATCAGCCCCAGCATTTT
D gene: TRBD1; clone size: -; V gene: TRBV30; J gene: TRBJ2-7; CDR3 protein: CAWSDTTGIFYEQYF; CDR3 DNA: TGTGCCTGGAGTGATACGACAGGGATCTTCTACGAGCAGTACTTC
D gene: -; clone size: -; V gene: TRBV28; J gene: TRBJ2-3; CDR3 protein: CASSPTLGPDTQYF; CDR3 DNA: TGTGCCAGCAGCCCAACCCTAGGGCCAGATACGCAGTATTTT
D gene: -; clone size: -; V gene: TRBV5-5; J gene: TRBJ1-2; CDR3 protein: CASSYTGNPLDGYTF; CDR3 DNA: TGTGCCAGCAGCTACACAGGGAACCCCTTAGATGGCTACACCTTC
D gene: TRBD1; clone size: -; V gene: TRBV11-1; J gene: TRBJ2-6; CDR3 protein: CASSSSPGQGISGANVLTF; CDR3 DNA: TGTGCCAGCAGCTCCTCCCCGGGACAGGGAATCTCTGGGGCCAACGTCCTGACTTTC
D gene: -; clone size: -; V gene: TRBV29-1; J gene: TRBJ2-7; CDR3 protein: CSVIQTYYGAEQYF; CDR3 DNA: TGCAGCGTGATTCAGACGTACTACGGCGCCGAGCAGTACTTC
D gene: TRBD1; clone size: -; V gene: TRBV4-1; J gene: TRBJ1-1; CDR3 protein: CASSQAGRRGQPEAFF; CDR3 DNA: TGCGCCAGCAGCCAAGCTGGAAGGAGGGGGCAGCCTGAAGCTTTCTTT
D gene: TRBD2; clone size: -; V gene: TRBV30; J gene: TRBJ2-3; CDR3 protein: CAWTGGGASTDTQYF; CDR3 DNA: TGTGCCTGGACGGGCGGGGGGGCTAGCACAGATACGCAGTATTTT
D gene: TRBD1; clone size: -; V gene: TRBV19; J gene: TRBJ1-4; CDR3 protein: CASSMGQGNEKLFF; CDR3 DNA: TGTGCCAGTAGTATGGGACAGGGGAATGAAAAACTGTTTTTT
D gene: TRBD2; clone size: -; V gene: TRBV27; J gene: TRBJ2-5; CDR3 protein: CASSRGTSGGAAETQYF; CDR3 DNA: TGTGCCAGCAGCCGCGGTACTAGCGGGGGGGCCGCAGAGACCCAGTACTTC
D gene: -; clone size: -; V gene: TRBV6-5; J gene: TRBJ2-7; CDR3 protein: CASSPGLYYEQYF; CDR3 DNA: TGTGCCAGCAGTCCGGGACTTTACTACGAGCAGTACTTC
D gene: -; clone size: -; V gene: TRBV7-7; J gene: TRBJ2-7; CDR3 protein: CASSLGLVSEQYF; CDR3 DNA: TGTGCTAGCAGCTTAGGCCTAGTCAGCGAGCAGTACTTC
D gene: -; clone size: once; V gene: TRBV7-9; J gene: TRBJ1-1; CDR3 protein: CASMGVTEAFF; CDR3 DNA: TGTGCCAGCATGGGCGTCACTGAAGCTTTCTTT
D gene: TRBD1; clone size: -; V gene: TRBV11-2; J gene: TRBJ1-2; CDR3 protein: CASSLAPHDRDAYTF; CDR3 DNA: TGTGCCAGCAGCTTAGCCCCTCACGACAGGGACGCCTACACCTTC
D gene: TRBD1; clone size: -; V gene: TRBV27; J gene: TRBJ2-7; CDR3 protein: CASSSQGAQTYEQYF; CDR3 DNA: TGTGCCAGCAGTTCACAGGGGGCTCAAACCTACGAGCAGTACTTC
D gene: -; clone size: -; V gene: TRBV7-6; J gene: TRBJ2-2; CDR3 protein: CASSFEVGTGELFF; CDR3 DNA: TGTGCCAGCAGCTTCGAGGTTGGCACCGGGGAGCTGTTTTTT
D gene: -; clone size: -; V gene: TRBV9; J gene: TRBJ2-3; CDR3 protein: CASSGGVTSTDTQYF; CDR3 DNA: TGTGCCAGCAGCGGGGGAGTTACTAGCACAGATACGCAGTATTTT
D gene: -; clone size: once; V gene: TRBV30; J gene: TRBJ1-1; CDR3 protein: CALGVGFNTEAFF; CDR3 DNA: TGTGCCCTGGGGGTGGGATTTAACACTGAAGCTTTCTTT
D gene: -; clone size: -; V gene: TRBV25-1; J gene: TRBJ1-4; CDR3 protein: CASSVNTAAATNEKLFF; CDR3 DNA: TGTGCCAGCAGTGTTAATACTGCGGCCGCAACTAATGAAAAACTGTTTTTT
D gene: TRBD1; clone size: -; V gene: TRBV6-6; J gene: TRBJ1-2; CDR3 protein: CASEFRTGAGGYTF; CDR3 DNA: TGTGCCAGCGAATTTCGGACAGGGGCGGGCGGCTACACCTTC
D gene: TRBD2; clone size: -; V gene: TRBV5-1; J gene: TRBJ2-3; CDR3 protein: CASSLPEGLAGGTDTQYF; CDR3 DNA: TGCGCCAGCAGCTTGCCCGAAGGACTAGCGGGGGGGACAGATACGCAGTATTTT
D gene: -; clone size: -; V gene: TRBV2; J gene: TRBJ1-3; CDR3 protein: CASSEPEGNTIYF; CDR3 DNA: TGTGCCAGCAGTGAACCTGAGGGAAACACCATATATTTT
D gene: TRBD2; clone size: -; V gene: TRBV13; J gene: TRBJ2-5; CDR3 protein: CASRTSGGKETQYF; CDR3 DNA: TGTGCCAGCAGGACTAGCGGGGGTAAAGAGACCCAGTACTTC
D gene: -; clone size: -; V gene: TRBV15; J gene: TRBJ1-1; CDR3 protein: CATSSRSNTEAFF; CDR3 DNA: TGTGCCACCAGCAGCCGAAGTAACACTGAAGCTTTCTTT
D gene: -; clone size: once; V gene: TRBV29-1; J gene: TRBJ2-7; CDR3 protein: CSVEFPGDVSYEQYF; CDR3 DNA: TGCAGCGTTGAATTCCCAGGGGATGTTTCCTACGAGCAGTACTTC
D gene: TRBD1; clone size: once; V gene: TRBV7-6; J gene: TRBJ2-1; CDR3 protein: CASTLLWDSYNEQFF; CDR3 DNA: TGTGCCAGCACCCTCCTCTGGGACAGTTACAATGAGCAGTTCTTC
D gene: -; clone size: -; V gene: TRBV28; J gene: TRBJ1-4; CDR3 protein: CASSNRPEEKLFF; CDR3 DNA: TGTGCCAGCAGTAATCGGCCCGAAGAAAAACTGTTTTTT
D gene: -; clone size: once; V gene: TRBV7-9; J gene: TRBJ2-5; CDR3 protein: CASSQSRDGKETQYF; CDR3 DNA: TGTGCCAGCAGCCAAAGCCGGGACGGAAAAGAGACCCAGTACTTC